This TCR beta chain was found in a study of T cell repertoires in cytomegalovirus infection (dated by TCRdb to about 2019). Regarding the complete study: Because public TCR beta signatures pointed to carriage of CMV infection together with the matching HLA type, the HLA type of each donor mattered for the analysis.

Cut back by 6 bases and 2 bases, the V and J ends lie 5 bases apart. The CDR3 starts with the cysteine, ends with the phenylalanine, and has 13 residues. Only the CDR3 region is kept as DNA, spanning 39 bases read in frame from base 1. CDR1 LGHNT and CDR2 FRNRAP were looked up in the germline V gene. This clonotype has only a few counts. It has no known antigen specificity. The record has no base qualities; no much larger clone is one base away. The sequencer listed for this sample is Illumina HiSeq 1500. Clones were called with MiXCR by TCRdb after fastp trimmed the public reads at Q25, and only in-frame beta chains were retained. Every distinct CDR3 protein forms one entry, paired with its most common genes and DNA. Here the sample has about 260,000 distinct CDR3 sequences; approximately 8.3% occur a single time. The ten largest clonotypes hold less than 15% of the sample. Findings and caveats that apply to the study as a whole: Cumulative frequency of public TCR beta family members discriminated carriers of CMV infection plus the relevant HLA type in this cohort and an independent approximately 350-donor cohort. The ex vivo response was dominated by HLA-C-restricted CMV-specific TCR beta clonotypes, which also provided the single most frequent clonotype in two of eight donors.

The rearranged segments are TRBV12-5 and TRBJ2-6; TRBD2 is perhaps the D gene, given 5 matching bases. This sequence was found in a human donor in good health (CMV status not recorded). Some clones in this sample may be carry-over from other donors' samples. The specimen sequenced was PBMCs. The CDR3 has the sequence CASGAAGANVLTF. The nucleotide sequence reads TGTGCTAGTGGAGCGGCTGGGGCCAACGTCCTGACTTTC.